A selection of T cell receptor beta chains follows, all from one sample in a study of shared clonotypes between healthy human individuals. The data were produced by immunoSEQ multiplex PCR, yet TCRdb's version contains in-frame clones alone and is incomplete. This table has 2.3 million or so clones, over 90% appearing once. The material sequenced was naive CD4+ T cells from PBMCs. Source of these receptors: a man aged 18 to 29 in good health. Some clones in this sample may be carry-over from other donors' samples. Each CDR3 is given with its conserved first and last residue. D genes are given only for firm matches. Some rows mark clone size as missing; the rest say once, few, many or name a class of expanded clone.

CDR3aa: CAISGGTEAFF; CDR3nt: TGTGCCATCAGTGGTGGGACAGAAGCTTTCTTT; abundance: few; j_gene: TRBJ1-1; v_gene: TRBV10-3; d_gene: -
CDR3aa: CASTPGQITDTQYF; CDR3nt: TGCGCCAGCACCCCCGGACAAATAACAGATACGCAGTATTTT; abundance: once; j_gene: TRBJ2-3; v_gene: TRBV5-1; d_gene: -
CDR3aa: CAGRASGANVLTF; CDR3nt: TGTGCCGGGCGGGCCTCTGGGGCCAACGTCCTGACTTTC; abundance: -; j_gene: TRBJ2-6; v_gene: TRBV28; d_gene: -
CDR3aa: CASSPRTGGVGGYTF; CDR3nt: TGTGCCAGCAGCCCAAGGACAGGGGGCGTAGGTGGCTACACCTTC; abundance: -; j_gene: TRBJ1-2; v_gene: TRBV7-3; d_gene: TRBD1
CDR3aa: CASSVGPGLAGGPTDTQYF; CDR3nt: TGTGCCAGCAGCGTAGGACCTGGACTAGCGGGAGGGCCGACGGATACGCAGTATTTT; abundance: -; j_gene: TRBJ2-3; v_gene: TRBV9; d_gene: TRBD2
CDR3aa: CASTYQHAQGYEQYF; CDR3nt: TGTGCCAGCACCTACCAACACGCCCAGGGATACGAGCAGTACTTC; abundance: -; j_gene: TRBJ2-7; v_gene: TRBV6-6; d_gene: -
CDR3aa: CASSTQQGMNTEAFF; CDR3nt: TGTGCCAGTAGTACGCAACAGGGGATGAACACTGAAGCTTTCTTT; abundance: once; j_gene: TRBJ1-1; v_gene: TRBV19; d_gene: TRBD1
CDR3aa: CASSFGTSGQPGELFF; CDR3nt: TGCGCCAGCAGCTTCGGGACTAGCGGACAACCCGGGGAGCTGTTTTTT; abundance: -; j_gene: TRBJ2-2; v_gene: TRBV5-1; d_gene: TRBD2
CDR3aa: CASSRGQFDTDTQYF; CDR3nt: TGTGCCAGCAGCCGCGGACAGTTTGACACAGATACGCAGTATTTT; abundance: once; j_gene: TRBJ2-3; v_gene: TRBV9; d_gene: -
CDR3aa: CASSYSGAAGELFF; CDR3nt: TGTGCCAGCAGTTACTCGGGGGCCGCCGGGGAGCTGTTTTTT; abundance: -; j_gene: TRBJ2-2; v_gene: TRBV6-6; d_gene: -
CDR3aa: CASRDPSGANVLTF; CDR3nt: TGTGCCAGTCGGGACCCCTCTGGGGCCAACGTCCTGACTTTC; abundance: -; j_gene: TRBJ2-6; v_gene: TRBV19; d_gene: -
CDR3aa: CASSETGGNTEAFF; CDR3nt: TGTGCCAGCAGCGAAACAGGGGGGAACACTGAAGCTTTCTTT; abundance: -; j_gene: TRBJ1-1; v_gene: TRBV7-3; d_gene: TRBD1
CDR3aa: CASSPPGATNEKLFF; CDR3nt: TGTGCCAGCTCACCACCGGGGGCAACTAATGAAAAACTGTTTTTT; abundance: -; j_gene: TRBJ1-4; v_gene: TRBV18; d_gene: -
CDR3aa: CASSTRNRGFYETQYF; CDR3nt: TGTGCCAGCAGCACCCGGAACAGGGGGTTTTATGAGACCCAGTACTTC; abundance: -; j_gene: TRBJ2-5; v_gene: TRBV7-9; d_gene: TRBD1
CDR3aa: CASSFPRLAGIDEQFF; CDR3nt: TGTGCCAGCAGTTTCCCAAGACTAGCGGGTATCGATGAGCAGTTCTTC; abundance: -; j_gene: TRBJ2-1; v_gene: TRBV28; d_gene: TRBD2
CDR3aa: CASSLEGVDNEQFF; CDR3nt: TGTGCCAGCAGCTTAGAAGGGGTAGACAATGAGCAGTTCTTC; abundance: -; j_gene: TRBJ2-1; v_gene: TRBV7-9; d_gene: -
CDR3aa: CASSLAGGDAYEQYF; CDR3nt: TGCGCCAGCAGCTTGGCCGGAGGGGATGCCTACGAGCAGTACTTC; abundance: -; j_gene: TRBJ2-7; v_gene: TRBV5-1; d_gene: -
CDR3aa: CASSYSLRYEQYF; CDR3nt: TGTGCCAGCAGTTACTCGTTGCGATACGAGCAGTACTTC; abundance: -; j_gene: TRBJ2-7; v_gene: TRBV6-6; d_gene: -
CDR3aa: CASSPASGSYEQYF; CDR3nt: TGCGCCAGCAGCCCGGCTAGCGGGTCGTACGAGCAGTACTTC; abundance: once; j_gene: TRBJ2-7; v_gene: TRBV5-1; d_gene: TRBD2
CDR3aa: CARQVGRNTEAFF; CDR3nt: TGTGCCCGCCAAGTGGGCAGGAACACTGAAGCTTTCTTT; abundance: -; j_gene: TRBJ1-1; v_gene: TRBV30; d_gene: -
CDR3aa: CASRRPLEAEQYF; CDR3nt: TGTGCCAGCAGGCGACCTCTGGAGGCCGAGCAGTACTTC; abundance: -; j_gene: TRBJ2-7; v_gene: TRBV6-5; d_gene: -
CDR3aa: CSVSAQETQYF; CDR3nt: TGCAGCGTTTCAGCCCAAGAGACCCAGTACTTC; abundance: -; j_gene: TRBJ2-5; v_gene: TRBV29-1; d_gene: -
CDR3aa: CAWSVNGNTIYF; CDR3nt: TGTGCCTGGAGTGTAAACGGAAACACCATATATTTT; abundance: -; j_gene: TRBJ1-3; v_gene: TRBV30; d_gene: -
CDR3aa: CASSIAGYRYEQYF; CDR3nt: TGTGCCAGCAGCATCGCAGGTTATCGGTACGAGCAGTACTTC; abundance: -; j_gene: TRBJ2-7; v_gene: TRBV7-8; d_gene: -
CDR3aa: CASSEGGGDYGYTF; CDR3nt: TGTGCCAGCAGTGAAGGGGGGGGAGACTATGGCTACACCTTC; abundance: -; j_gene: TRBJ1-2; v_gene: TRBV2; d_gene: -
CDR3aa: CASRSSTDTQYF; CDR3nt: TGTGCCAGCAGGTCTTCGACAGATACGCAGTATTTT; abundance: once; j_gene: TRBJ2-3; v_gene: TRBV9; d_gene: -
CDR3aa: CATRSGYTYEQYF; CDR3nt: TGTGCCACTCGTTCCGGATATACCTACGAGCAGTACTTC; abundance: -; j_gene: TRBJ2-7; v_gene: TRBV19; d_gene: -
CDR3aa: CASSPRLNEQFF; CDR3nt: TGTGCCAGCTCACCACGCCTGAATGAGCAGTTCTTC; abundance: -; j_gene: TRBJ2-1; v_gene: TRBV18; d_gene: -
CDR3aa: CATSPRVYNEQFF; CDR3nt: TGTGCCACCAGCCCCCGCGTATACAATGAGCAGTTCTTC; abundance: -; j_gene: TRBJ2-1; v_gene: TRBV15; d_gene: -
CDR3aa: CARRRFEGPSTDTQYF; CDR3nt: TGCGCCAGGAGACGGTTTGAGGGGCCTAGCACAGATACGCAGTATTTT; abundance: -; j_gene: TRBJ2-3; v_gene: TRBV5-1; d_gene: -
CDR3aa: CASSLDSGRRYEQYF; CDR3nt: TGTGCCAGCAGCTTAGATAGCGGGAGACGATACGAGCAGTACTTC; abundance: -; j_gene: TRBJ2-7; v_gene: TRBV7-3; d_gene: TRBD2
CDR3aa: CASSSPSTGRGSYNEQFF; CDR3nt: TGTGCCAGCAGTTCCCCCTCGACAGGGCGAGGATCCTACAATGAGCAGTTCTTC; abundance: -; j_gene: TRBJ2-1; v_gene: TRBV28; d_gene: TRBD1
CDR3aa: CASPLGQAATNEKLFF; CDR3nt: TGTGCCAGCCCCCTCGGACAGGCAGCAACTAATGAAAAACTGTTTTTT; abundance: -; j_gene: TRBJ1-4; v_gene: TRBV7-9; d_gene: TRBD1
CDR3aa: CASRATGLPTGELFF; CDR3nt: TGCGCCAGCCGGGCTACAGGGCTACCCACCGGGGAGCTGTTTTTT; abundance: -; j_gene: TRBJ2-2; v_gene: TRBV5-1; d_gene: -
CDR3aa: CASSSQGVGYTF; CDR3nt: TGTGCCAGCAGCTCACAGGGGGTAGGCTACACCTTC; abundance: -; j_gene: TRBJ1-2; v_gene: TRBV11-2; d_gene: TRBD1
CDR3aa: CASQTNPQGTANVLTF; CDR3nt: TGCGCCAGCCAAACAAACCCCCAGGGGACGGCCAACGTCCTGACTTTC; abundance: -; j_gene: TRBJ2-6; v_gene: TRBV5-1; d_gene: -
CDR3aa: CASSYSGGTDTQYF; CDR3nt: TGTGCCAGCAGCTACTCAGGGGGCACAGATACGCAGTATTTT; abundance: -; j_gene: TRBJ2-3; v_gene: TRBV7-9; d_gene: -
CDR3aa: CASSQESTGTSSYTF; CDR3nt: TGTGCCAGCAGCCAAGAATCGACAGGGACTAGTAGCTACACCTTC; abundance: few; j_gene: TRBJ1-2; v_gene: TRBV4-2; d_gene: TRBD1
CDR3aa: CASSPWGASEAFF; CDR3nt: TGTGCCAGTAGTCCCTGGGGGGCCTCTGAAGCTTTCTTT; abundance: -; j_gene: TRBJ1-1; v_gene: TRBV19; d_gene: -
CDR3aa: CASSGGPDEKLFF; CDR3nt: TGCGCCAGCAGCGGCGGGCCTGATGAAAAACTGTTTTTT; abundance: -; j_gene: TRBJ1-4; v_gene: TRBV5-1; d_gene: -
CDR3aa: CASSLSRGAGEKLFF; CDR3nt: TGTGCCAGCAGTTTATCACGGGGGGCAGGCGAAAAACTGTTTTTT; abundance: -; j_gene: TRBJ1-4; v_gene: TRBV27; d_gene: -
CDR3aa: CASSPQDTGELFF; CDR3nt: TGTGCCAGCTCACCTCAGGACACCGGGGAGCTGTTTTTT; abundance: -; j_gene: TRBJ2-2; v_gene: TRBV18; d_gene: -
CDR3aa: CASSPRLAHDTDTQYF; CDR3nt: TGTGCCAGCAGCCCCCGACTAGCACATGACACAGATACGCAGTATTTT; abundance: -; j_gene: TRBJ2-3; v_gene: TRBV5-8; d_gene: TRBD2